Each of the 2 T cell receptor beta chains below was sequenced from the same sample in a study of blood T cell repertoires in COVID-19. Libraries were prepared by immunoSEQ multiplex PCR; TCRdb keeps only in-frame clonotypes and omits some of them. The sample has approximately 49,000 clones, 81% seen once. Sequencing input: peripheral blood. These receptors all come from a woman older than 75 with COVID-19, enrolled during active disease.

The V and J genes are TRBV5-5 and TRBJ2-3, with a possible D match to TRBD1 (6 bases). V lost 7 bases to trimming and J lost 0 bases, with 15 bases between them. From germline, CDR1 is SGHKS and CDR2 YYEKEE (reference sequence). This CDR3 contains 15 residues. This chain's CDR3 is CASLKGTQSTDTQYF. The CDR3 region has the DNA TGTGCCAGCTTGAAGGGGACACAGAGCACAGATACGCAGTATTTT. Full variable domain (outside the CDR3, taken from reference TRBV5-5 and TRBJ2-3): DAGVTQSPTHLIKTRGQQVTLRCSPISGHKSVSWYQQVLGQGPQFIFQYYEKEERGRGNFPDRFSARQFPNYSSELNVNALLLGDSALYLCASLKGTQSTDTQYFGPGTRLTVL.

This clone was counted a few times. The chain carries TRBV7-8 and TRBJ2-1; no clear D gene. Germline values: CDR1 SGHVS, CDR2 FQNEAQ. CDR3 length equals 14 residues. V lost 1 base and J lost 6, with 10 bases in between. CDR3: CASSLVRAINEQFF. In nucleotides, the CDR3 is TGTGCCAGCAGCTTAGTGAGAGCCATCAATGAGCAGTTCTTC.